The entry that follows covers one T cell receptor (beta chain) sequence. What it recognizes is unknown. These data belong to a study of cytomegalovirus exposure and HLA in healthy donors. Study-level information: Drawn from HLA-typed donors, tens of millions of unique TCRs were held in an early data release. Study results and caveats: Accounts indicate the classifier identified cytomegalovirus status with strong specificity and sensitivity. An analysis was carried out later, and it reportedly showed fewer N-insertions in an Asian-associated ancestry cluster than the roughly 670-donor mean.

The primer mix had 60 Vbeta and 13 Jbeta primers. Measured with immunoSEQ multiplex PCR; TCRdb has only the in-frame clones, and not every one. Of about 150,000 clones in the sample, about 68% were seen once. V shed 4 bases, J shed 4 bases, and the junction held 6 bases outside the gene matches. Germline values: CDR1 MGHDK, CDR2 SYGVNS. The CDR3 consists of 15 residues. The rearrangement joins TRBV25-1 to TRBJ2-3, with 9 bases identical to TRBD1. Sequencing was done on a sample of PBMCs. This TCR derives from a man between 18 and 29 years old in good health and CMV-seronegative. The CDR3: CASSGTGGGSDTQYF. The CDR3 DNA reads as TGTGCCAGCAGTGGTACAGGGGGCGGGTCAGATACGCAGTATTTT.